The sequence of this TCR beta chain was determined in a study of shared clonotypes between healthy human individuals. A CD45RA+ naive subset and a CD45RA-negative memory subset were split from CD4+ cells. An even split of each subset's genomic DNA across several immunoSEQ plates was performed. Here immunoSEQ multiplex PCR was the method, and the copy in TCRdb shows in-frame clones only, minus some. The repertoire holds some 2,400,000 clones, with 90% to 96% as singletons. Of note for this clone: Its antigen is not identified.

Study results and caveats: Researchers sampled only blood; tissue repertoires likely differ. Rarefaction analysis demonstrated incomplete sorted-subset sequencing notwithstanding large depth.

The TCR was taken from a man younger than 35 in good health. Sequencing was performed on naive CD4+ T cells sorted from blood. Subset noted: CD45RA+ positively selected.

Written as DNA, the CDR3 is TGTGCCAGCAGCGTAGCCGCCCAGGGGAACGAGCAGTACTTC. Translation gives CASSVAAQGNEQYF. J is TRBJ2-7 and V is TRBV9; a weak D match, TRBD1 (6 bases). CDR1 is SGDLS, CDR2 YYNGEE, per germline. The CDR3 length is 14 residues. V lost 0 bases to trimming and J lost 5 bases, with 12 bases between them.